This T cell receptor beta chain was recovered during a study of beta chain features in type 1 diabetes. Study at large: Cell yields, age and gender were similar between patients and healthy donors.

With V trimmed by 3 bases and J by 3 bases, 8 bases remained unmatched. The V gene's germline CDR1 is SGHRS and CDR2 YFSETQ. This CDR3 region has 16 residues. For this clone: Its antigen is unknown.

General study points: Insertions at VDJ junctions were less frequent in type 1 diabetes patients. These patients also deleted more nucleotides at the same junctions.

Reverse transcribing all isolated RNA meant expressed TCRB transcripts were sequenced. TCRdb keeps only in-frame clones here, not all; method: immunoSEQ multiplex PCR. The repertoire holds about 360,000 clones, with 10% to 15% as singletons. Sequenced sample: naive CD4+ T cells from blood. This clonotype was sampled from a man younger than 35 in good health. The chain is built from TRBV5-1 and TRBJ2-4; 8 bases match TRBD1. The CDR3 reads CASSSWTGPYKNIQYF. The CDR3 DNA is TGCGCCAGCAGCTCTTGGACAGGGCCCTACAAAAACATTCAGTACTTC. The variable domain in full, with the rest retrieved from reference TRBV5-1 and TRBJ2-4, is KAGVTQTPRYLIKTRGQQVTLSCSPISGHRSVSWYQQTPGQGLQFLFEYFSETQRNKGNFPGRFSGRQFSNSRSEMNVSTLELGDSALYLCASSSWTGPYKNIQYFGAGTRLSVL.